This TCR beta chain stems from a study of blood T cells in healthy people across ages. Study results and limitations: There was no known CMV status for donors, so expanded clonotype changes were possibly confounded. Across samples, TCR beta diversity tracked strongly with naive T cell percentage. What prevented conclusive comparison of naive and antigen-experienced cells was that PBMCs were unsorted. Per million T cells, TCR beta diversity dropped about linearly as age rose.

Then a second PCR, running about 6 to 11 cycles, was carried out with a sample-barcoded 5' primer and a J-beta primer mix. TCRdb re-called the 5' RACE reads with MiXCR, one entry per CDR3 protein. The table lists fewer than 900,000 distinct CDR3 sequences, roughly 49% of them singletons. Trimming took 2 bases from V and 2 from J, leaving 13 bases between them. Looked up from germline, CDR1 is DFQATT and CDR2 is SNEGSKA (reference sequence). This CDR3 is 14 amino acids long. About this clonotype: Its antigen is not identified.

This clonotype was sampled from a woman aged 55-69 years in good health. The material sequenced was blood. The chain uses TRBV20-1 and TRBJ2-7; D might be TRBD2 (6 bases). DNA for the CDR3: TGCAGTGCTAGAAGCATCGGGGGAACCTACGAGCAGTACTTC. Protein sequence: CSARSIGGTYEQYF.